Listed below are T cell receptor beta chains from one sample, sequenced in a study of blood T cell repertoires in COVID-19. TCRdb's copy holds only in-frame clones and misses some; the assay was immunoSEQ multiplex PCR. Among 150,000 or so clones, roughly 83% were seen once, and the ten largest hold around 10%. Material: peripheral blood. These receptors all come from a woman aged 60-75 years with COVID-19, enrolled during active disease. Each CDR3 is given with its conserved first and last residue. A D gene is named only where the DNA matches it firmly. The listing skips clone size in some rows; elsewhere it reads once, few, many or a size class.

TRBJ1-4 | 15 | TRBD1 | TRBV5-1 | - | TGCGCCAGCAGCTTGGTGGCAGGGGGGTACGAAAAACTGTTTTTT | CASSLVAGGYEKLFF
TRBJ1-3 | 12 | - | TRBV7-8 | once | TGTGCCTCCCGGGGTAATGGAAACACCATATATTTT | CASRGNGNTIYF
TRBJ2-5 | 13 | TRBD2 | TRBV30 | - | TGTGCCTGGATTCTAGCGGGGGGGCAGACCCAGTACTTC | CAWILAGGQTQYF
TRBJ1-1 | 13 | - | TRBV27 | - | TGTGCCAGCAGTCTAAGGGAGAGCACTGAAGCTTTCTTT | CASSLRESTEAFF
TRBJ2-5 | 15 | TRBD1 | TRBV6-5 | few | TGTGCCAGCAAAAGCGGAGGACAGGGGCAAGAGACCCAGTACTTC | CASKSGGQGQETQYF
TRBJ2-1 | 14 | TRBD1 | TRBV7-3 | few | TGTGCCAGCAGCTTTGGACAGGGCGGCAATGAGCAGTTCTTC | CASSFGQGGNEQFF
TRBJ1-5 | 16 | TRBD1 | TRBV10-2 | once | TGCGCCAGCAGTGACACCGGGACAGGGATTAATCAGCCCCAGCATTTT | CASSDTGTGINQPQHF
TRBJ1-1 | 20 | TRBD1 | TRBV7-6 | - | TGTGCCAGCAGCTTAACAGGTTTTATCGCGCAGGGGGCTTTGAACACTGAAGCTTTCTTT | CASSLTGFIAQGALNTEAFF
TRBJ2-7 | 15 | TRBD2 | TRBV18 | - | TGTGCCAGCTCACCCCGGACTAGCGGGGGGAACGAGCAGTACTTC | CASSPRTSGGNEQYF
TRBJ2-7 | 13 | TRBD2 | TRBV9 | once | TGTGCCAGCAGCGTAGGGTGGGAGGGAGAGCAGTACTTC | CASSVGWEGEQYF
TRBJ1-5 | 15 | - | TRBV5-1 | - | TGCGCCAGCAGCAGGGGTGACGGACTGGGGGGGCCCCAGCATTTT | CASSRGDGLGGPQHF
TRBJ1-1 | 13 | - | TRBV7-2 | few | TGTGCCAGCAGCTTATCCTGGAACACTGAAGCTTTCTTT | CASSLSWNTEAFF
TRBJ1-1 | 11 | - | TRBV3-1/TRBV3-2 | - | TGTGCCAGCCGCCGGGGCACCGAAGCTTTCTTT | CASRRGTEAFF
TRBJ1-2 | 17 | TRBD1 | TRBV5-5 | - | TGTGCCAGCAGCTTGGGGCGCCGACAGGGGGTTGTCTATGGCTACACCTTC | CASSLGRRQGVVYGYTF
TRBJ1-1 | 14 | - | TRBV10-2 | - | TGCGCCAGCAGTGAGATTTTTCAAAGGCAGGGAGCTTTCTTT | CASSEIFQRQGAFF
TRBJ2-1 | 13 | TRBD2 | TRBV19 | - | TGTGCCAGTAGTCCGCTTACTAGCGATGAGCAGTTCTTC | CASSPLTSDEQFF